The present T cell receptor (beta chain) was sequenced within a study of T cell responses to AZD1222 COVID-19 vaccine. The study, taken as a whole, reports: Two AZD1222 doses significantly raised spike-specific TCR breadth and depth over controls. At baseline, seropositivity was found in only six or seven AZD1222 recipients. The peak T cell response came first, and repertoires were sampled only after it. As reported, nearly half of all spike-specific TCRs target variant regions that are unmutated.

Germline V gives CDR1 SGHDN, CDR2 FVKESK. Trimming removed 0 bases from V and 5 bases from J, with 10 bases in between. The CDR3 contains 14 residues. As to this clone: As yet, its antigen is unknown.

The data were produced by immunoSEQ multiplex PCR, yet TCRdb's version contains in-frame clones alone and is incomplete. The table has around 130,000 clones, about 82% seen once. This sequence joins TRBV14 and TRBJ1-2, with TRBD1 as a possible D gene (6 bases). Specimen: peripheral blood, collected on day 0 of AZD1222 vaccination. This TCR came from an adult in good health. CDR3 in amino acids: CASSQDLRGYGYTF. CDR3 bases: TGTGCCAGCAGCCAAGATCTCAGGGGATATGGCTACACCTTC.